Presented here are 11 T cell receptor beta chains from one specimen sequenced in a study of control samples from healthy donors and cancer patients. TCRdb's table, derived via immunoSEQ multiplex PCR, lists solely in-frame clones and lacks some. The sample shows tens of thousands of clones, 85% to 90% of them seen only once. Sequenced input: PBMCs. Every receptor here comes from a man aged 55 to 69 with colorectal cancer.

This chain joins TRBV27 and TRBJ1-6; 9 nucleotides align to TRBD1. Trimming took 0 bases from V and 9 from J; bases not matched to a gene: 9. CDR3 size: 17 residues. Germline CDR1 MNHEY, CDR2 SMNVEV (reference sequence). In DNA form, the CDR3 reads TGTGCCAGCAGTTTATCAGGGCCCACAGGGGGCTCTTCACCCCTCCACTTT. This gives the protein CASSLSGPTGGSSPLHF.

The chain's CDR3 is CASSVRSGANVLTF. The CDR3 coding sequence is TGTGCCAGCAGCGTTCGATCTGGGGCCAACGTCCTGACTTTC. The chain employs TRBV9 and TRBJ2-6; D not certain. This CDR3 has 14 residues. The V gene lost 2 bases and the J gene lost 1 base, with 4 bases spanning the gap. Looked up from germline, CDR1 is SGDLS and CDR2 is YYNGEE.

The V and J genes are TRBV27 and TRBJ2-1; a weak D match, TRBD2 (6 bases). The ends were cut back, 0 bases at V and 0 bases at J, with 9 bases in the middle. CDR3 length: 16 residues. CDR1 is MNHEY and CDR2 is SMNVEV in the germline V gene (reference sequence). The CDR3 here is CASSLSGGGSYNEQFF. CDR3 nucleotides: TGTGCCAGCAGTTTATCGGGGGGAGGCTCCTACAATGAGCAGTTCTTC.

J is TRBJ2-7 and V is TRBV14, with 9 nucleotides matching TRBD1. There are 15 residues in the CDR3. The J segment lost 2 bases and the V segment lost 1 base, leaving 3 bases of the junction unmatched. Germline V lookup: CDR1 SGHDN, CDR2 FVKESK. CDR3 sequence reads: CASSQAGTGPYEQYF. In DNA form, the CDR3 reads TGTGCCAGCAGCCAAGCCGGGACAGGGCCCTACGAGCAGTACTTC.

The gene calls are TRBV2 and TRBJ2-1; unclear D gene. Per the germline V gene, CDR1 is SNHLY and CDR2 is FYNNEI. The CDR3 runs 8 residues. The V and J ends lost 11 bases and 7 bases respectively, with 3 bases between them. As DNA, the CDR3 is TGTGCCCCTAATGAGCAGTTCTTC. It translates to CAPNEQFF.

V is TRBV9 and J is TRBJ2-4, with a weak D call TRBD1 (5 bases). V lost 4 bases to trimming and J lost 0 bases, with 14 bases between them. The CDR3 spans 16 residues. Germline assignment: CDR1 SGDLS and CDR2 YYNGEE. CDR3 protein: CASSPQPGLAKNIQYF. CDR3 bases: TGTGCCAGCAGCCCCCAACCAGGGTTAGCCAAAAACATTCAGTACTTC.

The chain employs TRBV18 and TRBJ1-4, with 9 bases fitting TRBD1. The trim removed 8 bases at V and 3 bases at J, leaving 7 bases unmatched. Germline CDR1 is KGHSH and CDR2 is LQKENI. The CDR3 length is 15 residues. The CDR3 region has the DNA TGTGCCAGCGGACAGGGGTCGGGGGCTAATGAAAAACTGTTTTTT. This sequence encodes CASGQGSGANEKLFF.

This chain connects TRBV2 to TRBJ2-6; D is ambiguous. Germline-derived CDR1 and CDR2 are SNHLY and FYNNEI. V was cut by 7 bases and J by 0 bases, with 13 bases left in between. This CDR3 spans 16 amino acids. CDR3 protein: CASKRQASSGANVLTF. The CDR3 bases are TGTGCCAGCAAAAGGCAGGCTAGCTCTGGGGCCAACGTCCTGACTTTC.

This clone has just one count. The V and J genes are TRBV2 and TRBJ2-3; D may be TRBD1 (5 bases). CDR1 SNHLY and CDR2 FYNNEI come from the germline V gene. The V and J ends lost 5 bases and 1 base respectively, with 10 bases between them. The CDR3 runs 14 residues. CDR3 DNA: TGTGCCAGCAGTATAGGGGTTGGCACAGATACGCAGTATTTT. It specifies CASSIGVGTDTQYF.

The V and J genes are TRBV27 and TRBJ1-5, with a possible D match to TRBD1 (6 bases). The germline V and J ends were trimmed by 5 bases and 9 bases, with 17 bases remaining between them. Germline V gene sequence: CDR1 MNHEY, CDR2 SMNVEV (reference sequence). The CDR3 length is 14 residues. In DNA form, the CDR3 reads TGTGCCAGCAGTCCTTCGACAGGTGTAAGGCCCCAGCATTTT. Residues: CASSPSTGVRPQHF.

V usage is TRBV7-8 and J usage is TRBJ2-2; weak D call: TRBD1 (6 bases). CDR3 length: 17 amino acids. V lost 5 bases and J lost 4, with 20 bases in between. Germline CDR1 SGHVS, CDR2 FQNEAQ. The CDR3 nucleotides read TGTGCCAGCAGCCGGGGACCCGGGACACTTGCCACCGGGGAGCTGTTTTTT. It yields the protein CASSRGPGTLATGELFF.